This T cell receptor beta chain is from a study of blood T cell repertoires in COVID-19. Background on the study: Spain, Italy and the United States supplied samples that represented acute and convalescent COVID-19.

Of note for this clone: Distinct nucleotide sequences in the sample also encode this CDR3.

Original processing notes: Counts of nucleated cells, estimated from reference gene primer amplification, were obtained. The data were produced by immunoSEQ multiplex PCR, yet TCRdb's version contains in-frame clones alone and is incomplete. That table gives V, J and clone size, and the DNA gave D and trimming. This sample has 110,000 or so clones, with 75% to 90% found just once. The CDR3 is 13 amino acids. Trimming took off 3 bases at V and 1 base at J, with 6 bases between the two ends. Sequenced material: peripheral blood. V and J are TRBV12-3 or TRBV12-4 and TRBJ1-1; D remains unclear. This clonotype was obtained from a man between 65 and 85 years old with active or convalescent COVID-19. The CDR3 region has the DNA TGTGCCAGCAGTTTGTCAGGGAACACTGAAGCTTTCTTT. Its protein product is CASSLSGNTEAFF.